A selection of T cell receptor beta chains follows, all from one sample in a study of cytomegalovirus exposure and HLA in healthy donors. The protocol was immunoSEQ multiplex PCR, while the TCRdb copy is restricted to in-frame clones and leaves out a portion. The sample has 160,000 or so clones, roughly 80% seen once; the top ten hold 2.4%. Sequencing used PBMCs. Receptors were obtained from a man between 60 and 70 years old in good health and CMV-seronegative. Each CDR3 is given with its conserved first and last residue. A D gene is named only where the DNA matches it firmly. The size field is filled for only some rows; it gives once, few, many or a size class.

TRBJ2-7,13,.,TRBV15,.,TGTGCCACCAGCAGAGACAGGGTCTACGAGCAGTACTTC,CATSRDRVYEQYF
TRBJ1-2,13,few,TRBV19,.,TGTGCCAGTAGTATCGGGACTAACTATGGCTACACCTTC,CASSIGTNYGYTF
TRBJ1-1,13,.,TRBV11-2,.,TGTGCCAGCAGCTTAGATACAAACACTGAAGCTTTCTTT,CASSLDTNTEAFF
TRBJ1-1,14,.,TRBV5-1,.,TGCGCCAGCAGCCCCGCCAGGGTCGGCACTGAAGCTTTCTTT,CASSPARVGTEAFF
TRBJ2-1,15,.,TRBV7-4,.,TGTGCCAGCAGTGCTACTCACTTTCCCTACAATGAGCAGTTCTTC,CASSATHFPYNEQFF
TRBJ2-7,15,.,TRBV6-5,.,TGTGCCAGCAGTTACGGGAACGAGGGTCTGAACGAGCAGTACTTC,CASSYGNEGLNEQYF
TRBJ1-1,13,.,TRBV19,TRBD1,TGTGCCAGTATGGGACAGGGTATCGCTGAAGCTTTCTTT,CASMGQGIAEAFF
TRBJ2-7,14,.,TRBV7-9,TRBD1,TGTTCCAGCAGTTCCCAGGGGGCCGTGTACGAGCAGTACTTC,CSSSSQGAVYEQYF
TRBJ1-1,14,.,TRBV2,.,TGTGCCAGCGAATTACCCCCGGCAGGCACTGAAGCTTTCTTT,CASELPPAGTEAFF
TRBJ1-2,15,.,TRBV9,.,TGTGCCAGCAGCGTAGGGCACATTGGCAACTATGGCTACCCCTTC,CASSVGHIGNYGYPF
TRBJ2-7,15,.,TRBV28,TRBD2,TGTGCCAGCAGTTTGGCTAGCGGGAGAGCCGGCGAGCAGTACTTC,CASSLASGRAGEQYF
TRBJ2-7,16,.,TRBV18,TRBD1,TGTGCCAGCTCACGCACCTCGGGACAGGTCCCCTACGAGCAGTACTTC,CASSRTSGQVPYEQYF
TRBJ2-7,13,.,TRBV7-2,TRBD2,TGTGCCAGCAGCTTTAGCGGGAGTCGCGGGCAGTACTTC,CASSFSGSRGQYF
TRBJ1-3,17,few,TRBV9,.,TGTGCCAGCAGCGTAGAGCCTTCAGGTTCTCCCGGAAACACCATATATTTT,CASSVEPSGSPGNTIYF
TRBJ1-1,12,.,TRBV14,.,TGTGCCAGCAGACAGGAAAGCACTGAAGCTTTCTTT,CASRQESTEAFF
TRBJ2-2,15,.,TRBV7-9,TRBD1,TGTGCCAGCAGCTTAGGGACAGGGAACACCGGGGAGCTGTTTTTT,CASSLGTGNTGELFF
TRBJ1-5,11,.,TRBV7-9,.,TGTGCCAGCAGCTTAGGCGGCCCCCAGAATTTT,CASSLGGPQNF
TRBJ1-2,14,.,TRBV5-6,.,TGTGCCAGCAGCCGACTCCCGGGGGGTGGTGGCTACACCTTC,CASSRLPGGGGYTF
TRBJ2-3,16,.,TRBV5-1,.,TGCGCCAGCAGCTTGAATGAGGTCGGAAGCACAGATACGCAGTATTTT,CASSLNEVGSTDTQYF
TRBJ1-1,16,.,TRBV27,.,TGTGCCAGCAGTTTAATCCAGGGGCCCATGAACACTGAAGCTTTCTTT,CASSLIQGPMNTEAFF
TRBJ2-7,16,.,TRBV19,.,TGTGCCAGTAGTATGGGACACGTCCCCAGCTCCTACGAGCAGTACTTC,CASSMGHVPSSYEQYF
TRBJ1-1,16,.,TRBV28,.,TGTGCCAGCAAGGCGTCGTCGGGGTTCCTGAAGGCTGAAGCTTTCTTT,CASKASSGFLKAEAFF
TRBJ2-5,13,.,TRBV7-2,TRBD1,TGTGCCAGCACTAGGGACAGAAAAGAGACCCAGTACTTC,CASTRDRKETQYF
TRBJ2-3,14,.,TRBV10-1,TRBD2,TGCGCCAGCAGTGTTGCGGGGGTCACAGATACGCAGTATTTT,CASSVAGVTDTQYF
TRBJ2-1,12,.,TRBV28,TRBD2,TGTGCCAGCAGGGGACTAGTCTATGAGCAGTTCTTC,CASRGLVYEQFF
TRBJ2-1,14,once,TRBV14,.,TGTGCCAGCAGCCCAGAGTTATCCTACAATGAGCAGTTCTTC,CASSPELSYNEQFF
TRBJ1-5,15,.,TRBV10-2,TRBD1,TGCGCCAGCAGTGACAGGGGGTCGGGCAATCAGCCCCAGCATTTT,CASSDRGSGNQPQHF
TRBJ2-3,14,.,TRBV5-8,.,TGTGCCAGCAGCTTGGGGAGGGGCACAGATACGCAGTATTTT,CASSLGRGTDTQYF
TRBJ1-6,15,.,TRBV6-5,.,TGTGCCAGCAGAACAGGGAGCTCCTATAATTCACCCCTCCACTTT,CASRTGSSYNSPLHF
TRBJ2-5,14,.,TRBV10-2,TRBD2,TGCGCCAGCAGTTTAGCGGGGGGGCCCGAGACCCAGTACTTC,CASSLAGGPETQYF
TRBJ1-2,14,.,TRBV29-1,.,TGCAGCGTTGAAAAGGGTCAGGGTATAGGAGGCTACACCTTC,CSVEKGQGIGGYTF
TRBJ1-1,12,once,TRBV2,.,TGTGCCAGCAGATACTCAGGGATTGAAGCTTTCTTT,CASRYSGIEAFF
TRBJ1-2,15,.,TRBV5-1,TRBD1,TGCGCCAGCAGCTTGGCGGGACAGATTAACTATGGCTACACCTTC,CASSLAGQINYGYTF
TRBJ1-2,13,.,TRBV5-4,.,TGTGCCAGCAGCTGGGCGACTGGGGGCCGCTACACCTTC,CASSWATGGRYTF
TRBJ2-5,14,.,TRBV28,TRBD1,TGTGCCAGCGGCCCGACAGGGGGGATAGAGACCCAGTACTTC,CASGPTGGIETQYF
TRBJ2-2,16,.,TRBV28,TRBD2,TGTGCCAGCAGTTTATCTCCGGGAGGGAGCGCCGGGGAGCTGTTTTTT,CASSLSPGGSAGELFF
TRBJ2-2,16,.,TRBV5-1,.,TGCGCCAGCAGCCCATTTAGGACAGAATCCACCGGGGAGCTGTTTTTT,CASSPFRTESTGELFF
TRBJ2-1,15,.,TRBV11-3,.,TGTGCCAGCAGCTTAGGGGCGACGGTGGGCAATGAGCAGTTCTTC,CASSLGATVGNEQFF
TRBJ2-1,15,.,TRBV15,TRBD1,TGTGCCACCAGCCTCCGAAGGGACAGTTACAATGAGCAGTTCTTC,CATSLRRDSYNEQFF
TRBJ1-2,13,.,TRBV6-1,TRBD1,TGTGCCAGCAGTGAACCCGGACAGGGAGAATACTCCTTC,CASSEPGQGEYSF
TRBJ1-1,13,.,TRBV21-1,.,TGTGCCAGCAGCAAAGGCCGGACAGGTGAAGCTTTCTTT,CASSKGRTGEAFF